The 7 T cell receptor beta chains given below trace back to one sample, sequenced in a study of cytomegalovirus exposure and HLA in healthy donors. PCR was performed using 60 Vbeta and 13 Jbeta primers. The table came from immunoSEQ multiplex PCR; TCRdb's copy has only in-frame clones and leaves some out. Of approximately 160,000 clones listed, over 60% are singletons. Sequences were obtained from PBMCs. The receptors shown here come from a woman aged 25 to 45 in good health and CMV-seronegative.

The chain recombines TRBV6-5 with TRBJ2-1, with a possible D match to TRBD2 (5 bases). V was trimmed by 2 bases and J by 8 bases, leaving 7 bases between them. Germline assignment: CDR1 MNHEY and CDR2 SVGAGI. The CDR3 is made up of 12 amino acids. CDR3 region: CASSYLGDEQFF. In DNA, the CDR3 is TGTGCCAGCAGTTACCTCGGGGATGAGCAGTTCTTC.

The chain has TRBV6-1 and TRBJ2-2, with D possibly matching TRBD2 (5 bases). The CDR3 length is 16 residues. Per the germline V gene, CDR1 is MNHNS and CDR2 is SASEGT. Trimming stripped 1 base from V and 4 bases from J, with 13 bases between. CDR3 region: CASSEDVRRPTGELFF. CDR3 in DNA: TGTGCCAGCAGTGAAGATGTGAGGAGGCCCACCGGGGAGCTGTTTTTT.

The CDR3 DNA is TGTGCCAGCAGCCTCTTCGGACTAGCGGGAATGACCGGGGAGCTGTTTTTT. This encodes CASSLFGLAGMTGELFF. V is TRBV7-2 and J is TRBJ2-2; 12 bases map to TRBD2. CDR1 and CDR2 from the germline V gene are SGHTA and FQGNSA. V gave up 5 bases and J gave up 5 bases; unmatched junction bases: 9. The CDR3 is made up of 17 amino acids. Looking up the rest from reference TRBV7-2 and TRBJ2-2 gives the full variable domain: GAGVSQSPSNKVTEKGKDVELRCDPISGHTALYWYRQSLGQGLEFLIYFQGNSAPDKSGLPSDRFSAERTGGSVSTLTIQRTQQEDSAVYLCASSLFGLAGMTGELFFGEGSRLTVL.

The chain joins TRBV19 to TRBJ2-7, with D tentatively TRBD1 (6 bases). The V gene's germline CDR1 is LNHDA and CDR2 SQIVND (reference sequence). The V end was cut by 5 bases, the J end by 3 bases, with 14 bases between. The CDR3 extends over 14 amino acids. CDR3 bases: TGTGCCAGTAGTGGAGCCACAGGGATCTACGAGCAGTACTTC. Encoded protein: CASSGATGIYEQYF.

The chain combines TRBV28 with TRBJ1-1, with D possibly TRBD1 on 6 matching bases. The CDR3 runs to 14 residues. Germline-derived CDR1 and CDR2 are MDHEN and SYDVKM. The V end lost 7 bases, the J end lost 1 base, and 13 bases lay between the germline ends. Written as DNA, the CDR3 is TGTGCCAGCACCTTGCAGACAGGGAACACTGAAGCTTTCTTT. Amino acids: CASTLQTGNTEAFF. The variable domain in full, completed from reference TRBV28 and TRBJ1-1, reads DVKVTQSSRYLVKRTGEKVFLECVQDMDHENMFWYRQDPGLGLRLIYFSYDVKMKEKGDIPEGYSVSREKKERFSLILESASTNQTSMYLCASTLQTGNTEAFFGQGTRLTVV.

The rearrangement links TRBV18 to TRBJ2-3; D is possibly TRBD1 (5 bases). V shed 3 bases and J shed 0 bases, with 7 bases lying between them. The CDR3 extends over 14 amino acids. CDR1 and CDR2 (germline): KGHSH, LQKENI. The CDR3 loop reads CASSPPGSTDTQYF. The DNA of the CDR3 is TGTGCCAGCTCACCTCCAGGGAGCACAGATACGCAGTATTTT.

This chain connects TRBV5-1 to TRBJ1-1; D not certain. Trimming cost V 4 bases and J 2 bases, with 18 bases left between them. CDR1 SGHRS and CDR2 YFSETQ come from the germline V gene. The CDR3 spans 16 residues. The DNA for the CDR3 is TGCGCCAGCAGCCCCGGAGGTTTTTCAGTTAACACTGAAGCTTTCTTT. This translates into CASSPGGFSVNTEAFF. The variable domain in full, with the rest retrieved from reference TRBV5-1 and TRBJ1-1, is KAGVTQTPRYLIKTRGQQVTLSCSPISGHRSVSWYQQTPGQGLQFLFEYFSETQRNKGNFPGRFSGRQFSNSRSEMNVSTLELGDSALYLCASSPGGFSVNTEAFFGQGTRLTVV.